This T cell receptor (beta chain) is from a study of tumor T cells in aggressive B-cell lymphoma. A remark on this clone: The same CDR3 is also encoded by other DNA sequences in this sample.

CDR1 and CDR2 from the germline V gene are SGDLS and YYNGEE. Trimming pared 3 bases from V and 4 bases from J, leaving 17 bases between. The CDR3 is 15 residues long. Measured with immunoSEQ multiplex PCR; TCRdb has only the in-frame clones, and not every one. The data hold 650 to 850 clones, with 91% observed a single time. The chain couples TRBV9 to TRBJ2-7; D is unresolved. The material sequenced was tumor tissue. The TCR was taken from an adult with diffuse large B cell lymphoma. CDR3 in amino acids: CASSAPVAGSYEQYF. The CDR3 nucleotides read TGTGCCAGCAGCGCCCCAGTGGCAGGATCTTACGAGCAGTACTTC.